What follows are 2 T cell receptor beta chains derived from one specimen sequenced in a study of CD8+CD57+ T cells in acquired aplastic anemia. The template used for profiling TCR beta VDJ and CDR3 was genomic DNA. MiXCR, run by TCRdb on the reads, gives a single entry per CDR3 protein. The table includes some 120,000 distinct CDR3 sequences, around 50% detected once. The sequenced sample consisted of sorted CD4+, CD8+, or CD8+CD57+ T cells (not recorded which) from PBMCs. The receptors shown here come from a human donor in good health, serving as a control.

J is TRBJ2-1 and V is TRBV20-1; no clear D. The CDR3 sequence is 13 residues long. V lost 6 bases and J 0 bases, leaving 9 bases between the germline ends. Germline V gene sequence: CDR1 DFQATT, CDR2 SNEGSKA (reference sequence). CDR3 sequence: CSAGSGSYNEQFF. CDR3 DNA: TGCAGTGCCGGATCGGGCTCCTACAATGAGCAGTTCTTC.

The chain carries TRBV19 and TRBJ1-6; D ambiguous. Germline V CDR1 and CDR2: LNHDA, SQIVND (reference sequence). The ends were cut back, 3 bases at V and 8 bases at J, with 11 bases in the middle. The CDR3 has 14 residues. The CDR3 loop is CASSIRGSDSPLHF. The CDR3 coding sequence is TGTGCCAGTAGTATTCGAGGGTCGGATTCACCCCTCCACTTT.